A single T cell receptor (beta chain) is shown here with its context. V lost 3 bases and J lost 4, with 12 bases in between. The CDR3 length is 15 residues. Looked up from germline, CDR1 is SGHTA and CDR2 is FQGNSA. Original analysis: The authors estimated nucleated cell counts from reference gene primer amplification. Using immunoSEQ multiplex PCR, the repertoire was profiled, and TCRdb retains in-frame clones only, with some absent. Clonal size and the V and J genes are those of that table, whereas D and trimming came from the DNA. Here the sample spans approximately 100,000 clones, around 90% being singletons. The sample belongs to a study of blood T cell repertoires in COVID-19.

The sequencing input was peripheral blood. The gene calls are TRBV7-2 and TRBJ2-2; TRBD1 is a possible D gene (6 bases). The receptor was derived from an older woman with acute or convalescent COVID-19. Written as DNA, the CDR3 is TGTGCCAGCAGCTTCAAGAGGGGGTCCACCGGGGAGCTGTTTTTT. Translated, it gives CASSFKRGSTGELFF.